This T cell receptor beta chain is from a study of vaccination and CD4 T cells after COVID-19. Across the study: Overlapping spike pools from SARS-CoV-2 and HCoV-NL63, HCoV-OC43 and HCoV-229E served as culture stimuli.

As to this clonotype: Antigen specificity is unknown.

The study's findings and limits: Convalescent patients saw a median roughly 85% of their reactive clones show up only after vaccination.

Trimming removed 3 bases from V and 5 bases from J, with 16 bases in between. CDR3 size: 14 residues. In germline, CDR1 is DFQATT, CDR2 SNEGSKA (reference sequence). The study sequenced cultured CD4+ T cell DNA using the Oncomine TCR Beta short-read assay. Researchers extracted genomic DNA from CD4+ T cells that had been cultured. From the PCR reads, TCRdb called clonotypes with MiXCR, one entry per CDR3 protein. Altogether about 15,000 distinct CDR3 sequences are present, roughly half being singletons, with the ten largest covering approximately 5%. Documented treatment: roughly ten-day PBMC culture with coronavirus spike peptide pools or control peptides (ViraFEST assay). Culture of approximately 2 million PBMCs per well took place with 10 IU/ml IL-2 and approximately 11 ug/ml peptide pools.

The chain has TRBV20-1 and TRBJ2-5; D is possibly TRBD1 (5 bases). This receptor was taken from a human donor who had recovered from COVID-19. Sample: CD4+ T cells from blood, cultured in vitro, taken before SARS-CoV-2 vaccination. Written as DNA, the CDR3 is TGCAGTGCTAGCCTGCGCCAGGGTGGGGAGACCCAGTACTTC. As protein: CSASLRQGGETQYF.